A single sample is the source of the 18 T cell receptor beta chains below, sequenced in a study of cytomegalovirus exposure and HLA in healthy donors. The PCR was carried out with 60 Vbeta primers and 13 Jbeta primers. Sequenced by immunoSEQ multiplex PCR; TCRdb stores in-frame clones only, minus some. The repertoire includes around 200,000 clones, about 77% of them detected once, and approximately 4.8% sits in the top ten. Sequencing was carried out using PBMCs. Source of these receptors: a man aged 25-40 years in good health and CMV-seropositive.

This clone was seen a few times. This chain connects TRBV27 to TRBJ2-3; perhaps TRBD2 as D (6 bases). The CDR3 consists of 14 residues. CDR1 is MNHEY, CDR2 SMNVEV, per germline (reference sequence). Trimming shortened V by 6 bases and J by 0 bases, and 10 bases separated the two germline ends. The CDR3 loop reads CASRRSGSTDTQYF. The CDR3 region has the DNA TGTGCCAGCAGACGCAGCGGGAGCACAGATACGCAGTATTTT.

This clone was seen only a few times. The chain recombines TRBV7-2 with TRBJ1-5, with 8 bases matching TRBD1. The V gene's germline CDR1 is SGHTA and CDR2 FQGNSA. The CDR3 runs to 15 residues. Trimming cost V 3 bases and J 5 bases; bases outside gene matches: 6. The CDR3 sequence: CASSLVDRGDQPQHF. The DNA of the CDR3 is TGTGCCAGCAGCTTGGTCGACAGGGGAGATCAGCCCCAGCATTTT. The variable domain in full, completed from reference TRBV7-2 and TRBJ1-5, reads GAGVSQSPSNKVTEKGKDVELRCDPISGHTALYWYRQSLGQGLEFLIYFQGNSAPDKSGLPSDRFSAERTGGSVSTLTIQRTQQEDSAVYLCASSLVDRGDQPQHFGDGTRLSIL.

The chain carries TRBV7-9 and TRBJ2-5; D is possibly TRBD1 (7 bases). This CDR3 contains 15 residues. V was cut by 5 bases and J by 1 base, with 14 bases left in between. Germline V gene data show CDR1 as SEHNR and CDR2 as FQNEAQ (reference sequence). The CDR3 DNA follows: TGTGCCAGCAGCCTCTCGGGGGACAGCCAAGAGACCCAGTACTTC. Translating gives CASSLSGDSQETQYF.

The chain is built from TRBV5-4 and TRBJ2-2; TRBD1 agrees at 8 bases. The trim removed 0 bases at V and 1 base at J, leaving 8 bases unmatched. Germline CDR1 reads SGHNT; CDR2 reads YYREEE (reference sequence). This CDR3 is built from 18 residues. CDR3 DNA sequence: TGTGCCAGCAGCTTGGCCGTCTCCGGGACAGGGAACACCGGGGAGCTGTTTTTT. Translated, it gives CASSLAVSGTGNTGELFF.

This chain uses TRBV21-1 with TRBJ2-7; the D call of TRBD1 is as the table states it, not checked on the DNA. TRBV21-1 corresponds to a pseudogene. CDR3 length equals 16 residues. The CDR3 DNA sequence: TGTGCCAGCAGCACCCCGGGGGGACAGGGCAATGACGAGCAGTACTTC. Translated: CASSTPGGQGNDEQYF.

CDR3 in DNA: TGCGCCAGCAGCGTGGGACTAGCGGGAGGGCAAGGAAATGAGCAGTTCTTC. The encoded protein is CASSVGLAGGQGNEQFF. The chain couples TRBV5-1 to TRBJ2-1; 16 bases agree with TRBD2. Germline V CDR1 and CDR2: SGHRS, YFSETQ. Trimming cost V 4 bases and J 7 bases; bases outside gene matches: 8. The CDR3 totals 17 residues.

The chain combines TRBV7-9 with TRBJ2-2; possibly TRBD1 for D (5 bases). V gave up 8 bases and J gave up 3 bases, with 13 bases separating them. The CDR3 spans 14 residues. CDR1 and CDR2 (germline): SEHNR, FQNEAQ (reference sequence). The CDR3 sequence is CASFLGPDTGELFF. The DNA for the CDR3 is TGTGCCAGCTTCTTGGGGCCGGACACCGGGGAGCTGTTTTTT.

In nucleotides, the CDR3 is TGTGCCAGCAGCCCCCGGGGGGGGGCGCCCACTGAAGCTTTCTTT. Amino acid sequence: CASSPRGGAPTEAFF. The chain combines TRBV9 with TRBJ1-1; perhaps TRBD1 as D (6 bases). The CDR3 is 15 amino acids. Trimming cost V 4 bases and J 4 bases, with 17 bases left between them. The germline V gene has CDR1 SGDLS and CDR2 YYNGEE.

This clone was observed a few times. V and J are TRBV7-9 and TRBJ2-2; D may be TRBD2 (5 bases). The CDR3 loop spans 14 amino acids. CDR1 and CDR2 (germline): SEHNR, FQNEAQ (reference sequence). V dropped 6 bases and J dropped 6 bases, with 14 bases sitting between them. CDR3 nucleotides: TGTGCCAGCAGTCCCTCTCGGGGTGCCGGGGAGCTGTTTTTT. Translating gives CASSPSRGAGELFF.

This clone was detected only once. The CDR3: CASSIGTGPSYEQYF. CDR3 nucleotide sequence: TGTGCCAGTAGTATTGGGACAGGGCCCTCCTACGAGCAGTACTTC. The genes are TRBV19 and TRBJ2-7; 9 bases align to TRBD1. Trimming took 3 bases from V and 0 from J; bases not matched to a gene: 3. This CDR3 spans 15 amino acids. In germline, CDR1 is LNHDA, CDR2 SQIVND (reference sequence).

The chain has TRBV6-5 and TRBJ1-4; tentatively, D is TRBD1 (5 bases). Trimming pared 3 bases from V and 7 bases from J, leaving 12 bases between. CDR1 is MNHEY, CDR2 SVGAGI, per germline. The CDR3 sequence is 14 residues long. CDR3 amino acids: CASSYNQGGEKLFF. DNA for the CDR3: TGTGCCAGCAGTTATAATCAGGGCGGTGAAAAACTGTTTTTT.

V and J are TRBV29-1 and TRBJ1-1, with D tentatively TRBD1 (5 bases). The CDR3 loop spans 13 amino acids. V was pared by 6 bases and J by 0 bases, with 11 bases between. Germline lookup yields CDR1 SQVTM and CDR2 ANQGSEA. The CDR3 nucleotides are TGCAGCGTGGGGGGACGCCTGAACACTGAAGCTTTCTTT. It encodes CSVGGRLNTEAFF.

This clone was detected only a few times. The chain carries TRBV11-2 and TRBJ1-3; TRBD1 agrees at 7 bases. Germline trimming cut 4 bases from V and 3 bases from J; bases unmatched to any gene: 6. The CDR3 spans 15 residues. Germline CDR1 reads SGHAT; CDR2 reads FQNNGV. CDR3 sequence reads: CASSSQGFGGNTIYF. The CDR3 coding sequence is TGTGCCAGCAGCTCACAGGGGTTCGGTGGAAACACCATATATTTT.

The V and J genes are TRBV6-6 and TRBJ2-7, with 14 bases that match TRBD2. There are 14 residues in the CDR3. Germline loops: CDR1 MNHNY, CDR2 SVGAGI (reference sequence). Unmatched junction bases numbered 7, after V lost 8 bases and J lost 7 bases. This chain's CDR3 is CASEGTSGSNEQYF. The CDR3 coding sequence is TGTGCCAGCGAAGGGACTAGCGGGAGTAATGAGCAGTACTTC.

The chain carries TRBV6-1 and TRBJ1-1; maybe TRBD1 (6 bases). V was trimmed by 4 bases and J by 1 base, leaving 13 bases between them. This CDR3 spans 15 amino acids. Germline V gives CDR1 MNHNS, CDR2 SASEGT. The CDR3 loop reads CASSGTGMGNTEAFF. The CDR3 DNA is TGTGCCAGCAGTGGAACAGGGATGGGGAACACTGAAGCTTTCTTT.

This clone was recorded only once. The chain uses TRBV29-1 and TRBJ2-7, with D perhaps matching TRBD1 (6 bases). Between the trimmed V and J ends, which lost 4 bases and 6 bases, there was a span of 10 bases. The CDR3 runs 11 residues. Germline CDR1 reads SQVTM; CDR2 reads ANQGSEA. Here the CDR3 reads CSVAQGSEQYF. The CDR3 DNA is TGCAGCGTTGCCCAGGGGTCCGAGCAGTACTTC.

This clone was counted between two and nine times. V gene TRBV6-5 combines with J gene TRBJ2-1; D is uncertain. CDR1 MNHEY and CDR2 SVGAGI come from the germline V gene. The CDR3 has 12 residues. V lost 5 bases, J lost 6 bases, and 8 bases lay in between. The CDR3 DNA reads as TGTGCCAGCAGTCCCCCGGGCAATGAGCAGTTCTTC. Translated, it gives CASSPPGNEQFF.

The CDR3 nucleotides read TGCACCAGCTCCCGGACTAGCGGGAGGAGGCCCTACAATGAGCAGTTCTTC. Amino acids: CTSSRTSGRRPYNEQFF. This chain joins TRBV1 and TRBJ2-1; the table's D call, TRBD2, was not checked against the DNA. TRBV1 corresponds to a pseudogene. The CDR3 is 17 amino acids.